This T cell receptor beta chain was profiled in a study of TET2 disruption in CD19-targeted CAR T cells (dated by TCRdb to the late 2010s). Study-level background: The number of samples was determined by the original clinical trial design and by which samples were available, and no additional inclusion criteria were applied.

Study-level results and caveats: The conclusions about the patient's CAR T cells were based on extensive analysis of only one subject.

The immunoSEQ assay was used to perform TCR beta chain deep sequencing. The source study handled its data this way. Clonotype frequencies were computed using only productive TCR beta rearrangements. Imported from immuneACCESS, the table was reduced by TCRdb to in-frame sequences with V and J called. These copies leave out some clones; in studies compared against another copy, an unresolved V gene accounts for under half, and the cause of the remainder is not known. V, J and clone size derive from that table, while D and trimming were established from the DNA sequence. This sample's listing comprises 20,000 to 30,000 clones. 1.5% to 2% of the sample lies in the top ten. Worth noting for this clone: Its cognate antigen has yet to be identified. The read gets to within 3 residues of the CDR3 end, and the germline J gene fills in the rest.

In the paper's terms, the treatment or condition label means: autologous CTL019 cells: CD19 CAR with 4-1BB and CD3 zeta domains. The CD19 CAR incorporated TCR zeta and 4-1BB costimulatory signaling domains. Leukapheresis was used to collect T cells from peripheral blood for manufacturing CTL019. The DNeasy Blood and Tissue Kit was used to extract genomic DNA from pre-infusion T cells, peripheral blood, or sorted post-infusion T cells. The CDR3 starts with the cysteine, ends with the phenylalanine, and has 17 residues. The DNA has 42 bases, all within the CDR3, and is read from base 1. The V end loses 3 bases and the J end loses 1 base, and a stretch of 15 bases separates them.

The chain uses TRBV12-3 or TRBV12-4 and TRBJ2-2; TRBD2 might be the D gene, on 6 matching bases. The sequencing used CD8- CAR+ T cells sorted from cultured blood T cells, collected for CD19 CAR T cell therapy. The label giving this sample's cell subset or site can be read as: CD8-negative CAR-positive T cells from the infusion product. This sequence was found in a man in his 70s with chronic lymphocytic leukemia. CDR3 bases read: TGTGCCAGCAGTTTCGTTTCCAGCGGGCGGAACACCGGGGAG. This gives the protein CASSFVSSGRNTGE. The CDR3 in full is CASSFVSSGRNTGELFF.